This T cell receptor (beta chain) was profiled in a study of CD4 T cells in relation to SARS-CoV-2 and coronaviruses. Across the whole study: Convalescent patients were fewer than 10 males and a few females; two were Hispanic.

CD4 enrichment then naive enrichment separated naive from memory CD4+ cells. This clone has a single count. The CDR3 totals 16 residues. V was trimmed by 4 bases and J by 6 bases, leaving 22 bases between them. Germline V gene lookup returns CDR1 SNHLY and CDR2 FYNNEI. Deep TCR-beta sequencing used DNA from uncultured naive and memory CD4+ T cells. Assay: immunoSEQ multiplex PCR; the TCRdb copy retains only in-frame clones and omits some. The sample has 10,000 to 13,000 clones, more than 75% seen once. The chain recombines TRBV2 with TRBJ2-7, with D perhaps TRBD2 (5 bases). Sequencing input: naive CD4+ T cells from PBMCs. The sample's subset: naive CD4+ T cells isolated by negative enrichment. This clonotype was obtained from an adult with COVID-19. The CDR3 nucleotides read TGTGCCAGCAGTGCCTCTAGGAGGACGCTAGGCACCGAGCAGTACTTC. Amino acid sequence: CASSASRRTLGTEQYF.